This T cell receptor (beta chain) derives from a study of blood T cell repertoires in COVID-19. Overall study context: Samples taken during acute and convalescent COVID-19 were collected in the United States, Italy and Spain. T cells, B-cell-depleted T cells, or PBMCs provided the cDNA or gDNA that served as material.

Seattle cases were enrolled at active infection and followed longitudinally. This CDR3 is built from 17 residues. Trimming cost V 3 bases and J 0 bases, with 15 bases left between them. CDR1 and CDR2 (germline): SGHVS, FQNEAQ. In the study's own analysis: Scientists estimated how many nucleated cells there were by amplifying reference gene primers. TCRdb's copy holds only in-frame clones and misses some; the assay was immunoSEQ multiplex PCR. From that table come the V and J calls and clone size; the DNA was used to work out D and trimming. The data contain around 120,000 clones, 90% of them seen just once; the ten biggest clones take up under 4.5%.

Sequencing was done on a sample of peripheral blood. The rearrangement joins TRBV7-8 to TRBJ2-1; weak D call: TRBD2 (6 bases). The receptor comes from a woman aged 55-75 years with COVID-19, enrolled during active disease. The chain's CDR3 is CASSFAVAESSYNEQFF. For the CDR3, the DNA is TGTGCCAGCAGCTTCGCCGTAGCGGAAAGCTCCTACAATGAGCAGTTCTTC.